One T cell receptor (beta chain) is described in this entry. The sample originates from a study of blood T cell repertoires in COVID-19. Sequencing used immunoSEQ multiplex PCR; TCRdb keeps in-frame clones, though not all of them. The data show hundreds of thousands of clones, over 75% seen once. The origin of this receptor is a woman in her 30s who had recovered from COVID-19. The source material was PBMCs or T cells enriched from blood (not recorded which).

CDR3 in amino acids: CASSGTGIFGNTIYF. CDR3 sequence (DNA): TGTGCCAGCTCCGGGACAGGAATTTTTGGAAACACCATATATTTT. V usage is TRBV27 and J usage is TRBJ1-3; TRBD1 aligns across 8 bases. CDR3 length: 15 residues. Germline V CDR1 and CDR2: MNHEY, SMNVEV (reference sequence). The trim removed 8 bases at V and 3 bases at J, leaving 9 bases unmatched.